One T cell receptor (beta chain) is described in this entry. This table comes from immunoSEQ multiplex PCR, and its TCRdb copy is limited to in-frame clones, with some not included. The table includes some 200,000 clones, under 85% detected once. Seattle patient enrollment occurred during active infection, with longitudinal follow-up thereafter. The sample is drawn from a study of blood T cell repertoires in COVID-19. On the study more broadly: Material from acute and convalescent COVID-19 was sourced from the United States, Italy and Spain. Sources were T cells, B-cell-depleted T cells, or PBMCs; the material itself was cDNA or gDNA.

The source is a woman aged 25-40 years with COVID-19, enrolled during active disease. The sample taken for sequencing was peripheral blood.

The CDR3 nucleotides read TGCGCCAGCAGCAATGAGGGAGGCCGCTATAATTCACCCCTCCACTTT. Its protein product is CASSNEGGRYNSPLHF. The chain uses TRBV5-1 and TRBJ1-6; D gene ambiguous. This CDR3 is built from 16 residues. V was pared by 4 bases and J by 3 bases, with 14 bases between. Germline CDR1 SGHRS, CDR2 YFSETQ.